The T cell receptor (beta chain) under discussion was sequenced for a study of response to subunit inactivated influenza vaccine. TCRdb fed the RT-PCR reads into MiXCR, producing one record per CDR3 protein. The sample yields approximately 170,000 distinct CDR3 sequences, 9.5% to 15% seen once. The V gene's germline CDR1 is MDHEN and CDR2 SYDVKM. With V trimmed by 6 bases and J by 0 bases, 8 bases remained unmatched. The CDR3 is made up of 19 amino acids. There are many counts of this clonotype. These records were also assigned to another study, of T cells expressing NK-cell markers. That report notes: In generating TCR beta cDNA, 5'RACE template switching with UMIs was used. Sequencing of TCR beta repertoires drew on sorted CD3+CD56+NKG2C+, CD3+CD56+NKG2C- and CD3+CD56-NKG2C+ T cells.

The sample was CD8+ T cells sorted from PBMCs, taken approximately 12 days after vaccination. The chain joins TRBV28 to TRBJ2-2, with 15 bases aligning to TRBD2. This sequence was found in a man aged 45-65 years who received an inactivated influenza vaccine. The CDR3 coding sequence is TGTGCCAGCAGCCCAAGGACTAGCGGGAGGGCCCCGAACACCGGGGAGCTGTTTTTT. It is translated as CASSPRTSGRAPNTGELFF. The whole variable domain, remainder taken from reference TRBV28 and TRBJ2-2, is DVKVTQSSRYLVKRTGEKVFLECVQDMDHENMFWYRQDPGLGLRLIYFSYDVKMKEKGDIPEGYSVSREKKERFSLILESASTNQTSMYLCASSPRTSGRAPNTGELFFGEGSRLTVL.